These T cell receptor beta chains were read from a single sample in a study of blood T cell repertoires in COVID-19. The protocol was immunoSEQ multiplex PCR, while the TCRdb copy is restricted to in-frame clones and leaves out a portion. The sample includes some 400,000 clones, almost 90% seen only once; the top ten take 6% to 7.5%. Source material: peripheral blood. The receptors stem from a man younger than 35 with active or convalescent COVID-19. Each CDR3 is given with its conserved first and last residue. Each record gives: J gene, V gene, clone size, D gene, CDR3 protein, CDR3 DNA. The D gene is left open where the match is weak. Only part of the rows carry a size: once, few, many, or a class if the clone is expanded.

j_call: TRBJ1-2
v_call: TRBV6-2/TRBV6-3
clone_size: .
d_call: .
cdr3_aa: CASSRSATGSYGYTF
cdr3_nt: TGTGCCAGCAGTCGCAGCGCGACAGGTTCCTATGGCTACACCTTC

j_call: TRBJ1-5
v_call: TRBV3-1/TRBV3-2
clone_size: few
d_call: .
cdr3_aa: CASSQIGPNQPQHF
cdr3_nt: TGTGCCAGCAGCCAAATTGGGCCGAATCAGCCCCAGCATTTT

j_call: TRBJ1-5
v_call: TRBV6-5
clone_size: .
d_call: TRBD1
cdr3_aa: CASSTQGAGNQPQHF
cdr3_nt: TGTGCCAGCAGTACCCAGGGGGCGGGCAATCAGCCCCAGCATTTT

j_call: TRBJ1-5
v_call: TRBV7-2
clone_size: .
d_call: .
cdr3_aa: CASSLAGAGNQPQHF
cdr3_nt: TGTGCCAGCAGCTTAGCGGGGGCGGGCAATCAGCCCCAGCATTTT

j_call: TRBJ1-3
v_call: TRBV10-2
clone_size: once
d_call: .
cdr3_aa: CASRKQRNSGNTIYF
cdr3_nt: TGCGCCAGCAGGAAACAGAGAAACTCTGGAAACACCATATATTTT

j_call: TRBJ1-1
v_call: TRBV28
clone_size: .
d_call: TRBD1
cdr3_aa: CASRTRQGAVTEAFF
cdr3_nt: TGTGCCAGCAGAACCAGACAGGGGGCGGTCACTGAAGCTTTCTTT

j_call: TRBJ2-5
v_call: TRBV28
clone_size: .
d_call: TRBD1
cdr3_aa: CASSLTGGGYQETQYF
cdr3_nt: TGTGCCAGCAGTTTGACAGGGGGGGGTTACCAAGAGACCCAGTACTTC

j_call: TRBJ1-2
v_call: TRBV25-1
clone_size: few
d_call: .
cdr3_aa: CASTASGYGYTF
cdr3_nt: TGTGCCAGCACGGCAAGCGGTTATGGCTACACCTTC

j_call: TRBJ1-5
v_call: TRBV6-2/TRBV6-3
clone_size: .
d_call: .
cdr3_aa: CASSYGPGGTYSNQPQHF
cdr3_nt: TGTGCCAGCAGTTACGGTCCAGGTGGTACTTATAGCAATCAGCCCCAGCATTTT

j_call: TRBJ2-1
v_call: TRBV19
clone_size: .
d_call: .
cdr3_aa: CASSYPGYNEQFF
cdr3_nt: TGTGCCAGTAGTTACCCAGGGTACAATGAGCAGTTCTTC

j_call: TRBJ1-6
v_call: TRBV7-2
clone_size: .
d_call: .
cdr3_aa: CASSLDRNSPLHF
cdr3_nt: TGTGCCAGCAGCTTAGACAGGAATTCACCCCTCCACTTT

j_call: TRBJ2-7
v_call: TRBV24-1
clone_size: .
d_call: TRBD2
cdr3_aa: CATSDWSGSSYEQYF
cdr3_nt: TGTGCCACCAGTGATTGGAGCGGGAGCTCCTACGAGCAGTACTTC

j_call: TRBJ2-6
v_call: TRBV10-3
clone_size: .
d_call: TRBD2
cdr3_aa: CAIGTSGASGANVLTF
cdr3_nt: TGTGCCATTGGGACTAGCGGGGCCTCTGGGGCCAACGTCCTGACTTTC

j_call: TRBJ2-7
v_call: TRBV7-8
clone_size: .
d_call: .
cdr3_aa: CASSFILGPGQSYEQYF
cdr3_nt: TGTGCCAGCAGCTTCATCTTAGGACCTGGACAGTCCTACGAGCAGTACTTC

j_call: TRBJ1-4
v_call: TRBV27
clone_size: .
d_call: .
cdr3_aa: CASSLADRLNEKLFF
cdr3_nt: TGTGCCAGCAGTTTAGCGGACAGACTTAATGAAAAACTGTTTTTT

j_call: TRBJ2-7
v_call: TRBV28
clone_size: few
d_call: TRBD1
cdr3_aa: CASSLQGVRYF
cdr3_nt: TGTGCCAGCAGTTTACAGGGGGTAAGGTACTTC

j_call: TRBJ1-5
v_call: TRBV7-6
clone_size: .
d_call: TRBD1
cdr3_aa: CASSPTRTGGQPQHF
cdr3_nt: TGTGCCAGCAGCCCGACACGGACAGGCGGTCAGCCCCAGCATTTT

j_call: TRBJ1-1
v_call: TRBV11-3
clone_size: .
d_call: .
cdr3_aa: CASSVATNTEAFF
cdr3_nt: TGTGCCAGCAGCGTGGCCACGAACACTGAAGCTTTCTTT